These 18 T cell receptor beta chains originate from one sample sequenced in a study of CD39 and CD103 CD8 tumor-infiltrating T cells. TCRdb's table, derived via immunoSEQ multiplex PCR, lists solely in-frame clones and lacks some. The sample lists about 3,000 clones; 80% to 90% were seen once. Input material: CD39- CD103- CD8+ T cells sorted from the tumor. As to subset: CD103-CD39- double-negative CD45RA- CD8 T cells. The receptors come from a human donor with head and neck squamous cell carcinoma.

This chain uses TRBV6-1 with TRBJ2-3; D is undetermined. The CDR3 spans 15 residues. V was pared by 3 bases and J by 4 bases, with 14 bases between. From germline, CDR1 is MNHNS and CDR2 SASEGT. The chain's CDR3 is CASSDSRRFADTQYF. The CDR3 nucleotides are TGTGCCAGCAGTGACTCTAGAAGATTCGCAGATACGCAGTATTTT.

The gene calls are TRBV7-9 and TRBJ2-3, with TRBD2 matching 11 bases. J gave up 5 bases and V 0 bases, and 10 bases lay outside the gene matches. The germline V gene encodes CDR1 SEHNR and CDR2 FQNEAQ (reference sequence). The CDR3 sequence is 18 residues long. The CDR3 DNA reads TGTGCCAGCAGCTTAGCGCTTGGTAGCGGGGGGGCGTTAGATACGCAGTATTTT. This gives the protein CASSLALGSGGALDTQYF.

The chain combines TRBV30 with TRBJ2-5; D is possibly TRBD1 (5 bases). Trimming left V 0 bases short and J 5 bases short, with 16 bases between. Germline V gene data show CDR1 as GTSNPN and CDR2 as SVGIG (reference sequence). CDR3 length: 15 residues. CDR3 sequence: CAWSVFRQGRETQYF. The DNA for the CDR3 is TGTGCCTGGAGTGTCTTTCGGCAGGGTAGGGAGACCCAGTACTTC.

The gene calls are TRBV7-6 and TRBJ1-3; D is uncertain. V was trimmed by 1 base and J by 4 bases, leaving 8 bases between them. The germline gives CDR1 SGHVS, CDR2 FNYEAQ. This CDR3 spans 14 amino acids. Written as DNA, the CDR3 is TGTGCCAGCAGCTTAGGGGCTTTGGGAAACACCATATATTTT. This translates into CASSLGALGNTIYF.

The chain is built from TRBV11-2 and TRBJ2-5, with 12 bases matching TRBD1. The J call may be mistaken, given a closer DNA end match to TRBJ2-7. The germline CDR1 and CDR2 sequences are SGHAT and FQNNGV. The CDR3 is 17 residues long. In DNA, the CDR3 is TGTGCCAGCAGCTTAGATAGGGCCGGGACAGGGGGCCGCGAGCAGTACTTC. This translates into CASSLDRAGTGGREQYF.

This clone was observed a few times. This chain links TRBV27 with TRBJ1-4; maybe TRBD1 (6 bases). V dropped 5 bases and J dropped 7 bases, with 11 bases sitting between them. Germline CDR1 reads MNHEY; CDR2 reads SMNVEV (reference sequence). This CDR3 comprises 13 residues. CDR3 DNA: TGTGCCAGCAGTATACAGGGAAGTGAAAAACTGTTTTTT. Its protein product is CASSIQGSEKLFF.

J is TRBJ2-1 and V is TRBV6-6, with D possibly matching TRBD1 (5 bases). The germline V gene encodes CDR1 MNHNY and CDR2 SVGAGI (reference sequence). Trimming pared 6 bases from V and 3 bases from J, leaving 6 bases between. This CDR3 comprises 12 residues. This chain's CDR3 is CASRQGYNEQFF. CDR3 sequence (DNA): TGTGCCAGCAGGCAGGGCTACAATGAGCAGTTCTTC.

The rearrangement uses TRBV10-3 and TRBJ2-3, with 9 bases matching TRBD1. V gave up 2 bases and J gave up 2 bases; unmatched junction bases: 8. This CDR3 is 17 amino acids long. Germline loops: CDR1 ENHRY, CDR2 SYGVKD. The CDR3 DNA reads TGTGCCATCAGTGAGCTCCCTCCACAGGGGGCCACAGATACGCAGTATTTT. Protein product: CAISELPPQGATDTQYF.

A few counts support this clone. J is TRBJ1-1 and V is TRBV11-1; D unclear. The germline V gene has CDR1 SGHAT and CDR2 FQDESV (reference sequence). The CDR3 loop spans 15 amino acids. The V gene lost 0 bases and the J gene lost 5 bases, with 13 bases spanning the gap. The chain's CDR3 is CASSLARRVETEAFF. DNA for the CDR3: TGTGCCAGCAGCTTAGCTAGGAGGGTAGAGACTGAAGCTTTCTTT.

The V gene is TRBV27, the J gene TRBJ2-1; TRBD2 is a possible D gene (5 bases). The CDR3 is made up of 14 amino acids. The ends were cut back, 0 bases at V and 7 bases at J, with 10 bases in the middle. Germline loops: CDR1 MNHEY, CDR2 SMNVEV (reference sequence). The CDR3 region has the DNA TGTGCCAGCAGTTTATCGGTTTCGGGGAATGAGCAGTTCTTC. This translates into CASSLSVSGNEQFF.

The chain joins TRBV30 to TRBJ1-1; D is ambiguous. CDR1 GTSNPN and CDR2 SVGIG come from the germline V gene (reference sequence). The length of the CDR3 is 13 residues. V lost 0 bases, J lost 3 bases, and 8 bases lay in between. This CDR3 reads CAWSVGEDTEAFF. As DNA, the CDR3 is TGTGCCTGGAGTGTTGGGGAGGACACTGAAGCTTTCTTT.

This clone has just a few counts. This rearrangement joins TRBV7-9 to TRBJ2-3; the D gene is possibly TRBD2 (7 bases). The germline CDR1 and CDR2 sequences are SEHNR and FQNEAQ (reference sequence). This CDR3 contains 14 residues. Deletions cut 5 bases from V and 3 bases from J, with 12 bases between. CDR3 amino acids: CASSGGGPTDTQYF. The CDR3 DNA reads as TGTGCCAGCAGCGGGGGGGGGCCTACAGATACGCAGTATTTT.

CDR3 residues: CAWSQGLGAEQYF. CDR3 DNA: TGTGCCTGGAGTCAGGGCCTAGGGGCCGAGCAGTACTTC. The V call is TRBV30, the J call TRBJ2-5; tentatively, D is TRBD1 (5 bases). The J call may be incorrect, as the DNA end agrees better with TRBJ2-7. Germline lookup yields CDR1 GTSNPN and CDR2 SVGIG (reference sequence). This CDR3 region has 13 residues.

The rearrangement uses TRBV19 and TRBJ1-6; TRBD1 aligns across 10 bases. Unmatched junction bases numbered 6, after V lost 6 bases and J lost 10 bases. The CDR3 covers 14 residues. Germline assignment: CDR1 LNHDA and CDR2 SQIVND (reference sequence). CDR3 coding DNA: TGTGCCAGTAGCCCCAGACAGGGGGCCTCACCCCTCCACTTT. This sequence encodes CASSPRQGASPLHF.

The chain couples TRBV27 to TRBJ1-5, with TRBD1 identical over 7 bases. In germline, CDR1 is MNHEY, CDR2 SMNVEV (reference sequence). CDR3 length: 15 amino acids. V dropped 5 bases and J dropped 4; count of bases not matched to a gene: 8. DNA of the CDR3: TGTGCCAGCAGTGAGACAGGGCAAAGGAATCAGCCCCAGCATTTT. Translation gives CASSETGQRNQPQHF.

This clone has only one observation. The CDR3 protein is CASSYDRGEGQPQHF. The CDR3 bases are TGTGCCAGCAGTTACGACAGGGGGGAAGGTCAGCCCCAGCATTTT. The chain recombines TRBV6-5 with TRBJ1-5, with 9 bases aligning to TRBD1. This CDR3 is 15 amino acids long. Germline CDR1 is MNHEY and CDR2 is SVGAGI. V was pared by 2 bases and J by 6 bases, with 5 bases of the junction left unmatched.

CDR3 DNA sequence: TGTGCCAGCAGCTTAGCGCAGGGGAACAGGGCCGGTGAGCAGTTCTTC. Translating it yields CASSLAQGNRAGEQFF. The chain is built from TRBV7-9 and TRBJ2-1; weak D call: TRBD1 (6 bases). This CDR3 has 16 amino acids. In germline, CDR1 is SEHNR, CDR2 FQNEAQ (reference sequence). With 0 bases removed from V and 9 bases from J, the gap between germline ends came to 18 bases.

This sequence joins TRBV2 and TRBJ2-1; 7 bases map to TRBD2. The CDR3 sequence is 16 residues long. Looked up from germline, CDR1 is SNHLY and CDR2 is FYNNEI. The V segment lost 8 bases and the J segment 0 bases; nucleotides outside the gene matches: 10. As DNA, the CDR3 is TGTGCCAGCTGGCACTCCGGGACTAACTCCTACAATGAGCAGTTCTTC. It codes for CASWHSGTNSYNEQFF.